This record covers a single T cell receptor beta chain. The antigen it binds to is not known. Qualities for individual bases were not recorded, and no much larger clone is one base off. To sequence the TCRbeta CDR3 region, genomic DNA was isolated from the sorted cells. The immunoSEQ Assay was used for sequencing of TCRbeta CDR3 regions. Drawn from immuneACCESS, this table holds only the in-frame rearrangements with V and J called that TCRdb kept. Clones are partly lost; checked studies trace under half to an unresolved V gene and leave the rest unexplained. The sample contains fewer than 70,000 clones, about 89% of them found a single time. Clones ranked in the top ten supply approximately 2.1% of the sample. The trial excluded patients who had a history of autoimmune disease or who were on systemic immunosuppression. Peripheral blood for TCR sequencing was collected from all dose cohorts at baseline, on cycle 4 day 1, and on cycle 7 day 1. Samples were obtained from an open-label, multicenter, first-in-human phase I dose-escalation trial of ivuxolimab. Adults with locally advanced or metastatic melanoma, renal cell carcinoma, hepatocellular carcinoma or head and neck squamous cell carcinoma were enrolled in the trial. Before TCR sequencing, CD4+ T cells and CD8+ T cells were sorted from peripheral blood as separate populations.

V is reduced by 3 bases and J by 0 bases, leaving a spacing of 17 bases between them. The CDR3 contains 17 residues, cysteine and phenylalanine counted. Only the CDR3 region is kept as DNA, spanning 51 bases read in frame from base 1. CDR1 and CDR2 (LNHDA, SQIVND) derive from the germline V gene (reference sequence). The sample belongs to a study of OX40 agonist ivuxolimab in advanced cancers. In the study overall: Ivuxolimab, which targeted the costimulatory receptor OX40 (CD134), was an agonistic, fully human IgG2 monoclonal antibody. Intravenous ivuxolimab was administered to patients every 2 weeks at six dose levels: 0.01, 0.1, 0.3, 1.5, 3 and 10 mg/kg. Of the approximately 54 dose-escalation patients, hepatocellular carcinoma was present in approximately 20, melanoma in roughly 15, renal cell carcinoma in 9 and head and neck cancer in 9. In the dose-escalation cohort, 70% to 85% of patients were male, and the mean age was around 60 years, with a range of about 23 to 90. Prior anti-PD-1, anti-PD-L1 or anti-CTLA-4 therapy was permitted, and roughly two fifths of dose-escalation patients had received checkpoint inhibitors. Partial responses were achieved by three dose-escalation patients, of whom one had hepatocellular carcinoma and two had cutaneous melanoma. The purpose of peripheral TCRbeta sequencing was to test whether ivuxolimab changed TCR sequence diversity and led to clonal T-cell expansion. The paper describes the monotherapy dose-escalation part (N = 52 patients) of the phase I trial of ivuxolimab. Study-level results and caveats: After ivuxolimab, more expanded clones were found on average in CD8+ T cells than in CD4+ T cells. At doses of 0.1 to 3.0 mg/kg, clonal expansion of both CD4+ and CD8+ T cells in blood was seen between baseline and week 6. Which antigens the clonally expanded peripheral T cells were specific for was not determined. Low levels of normalized T-cell clonal expansion were also seen in some patients who did not respond. Partial responders in the 0.1-3.0 mg/kg groups had among the lowest normalized peripheral clonal expansion, especially among CD8+ T cells.

This TCR was recovered from an adult with an advanced solid tumor such as melanoma, head and neck, liver or kidney cancer. In this chain, TRBV19 is recombined with TRBJ1-2; no D gene is confidently identified. This specimen was CD4+ or CD8+ T cells sorted from blood, taken in a trial of the OX40 agonist ivuxolimab. The CDR3 region has the sequence CASSIKLPSTANYGYTF. The DNA reads TGTGCCAGTAGTATCAAGTTACCAAGTACAGCTAACTATGGCTACACCTTC. The variable domain in full, with residues beyond the CDR3 obtained from the reference TRBV19 and TRBJ1-2 genes, is DGGITQSPKYLFRKEGQNVTLSCEQNLNHDAMYWYRQDPGQGLRLIYYSQIVNDFQKGDIAEGYSVSREKKESFPLTVTSAQKNPTAFYLCASSIKLPSTANYGYTFGSGTRLTVV.